This T cell receptor beta chain was captured in a study of blood T cells in healthy people across ages. Study context: Capture via template switching afforded approximately one barcoded beta molecule per two T cells.

The V gene's germline CDR1 is DFQATT and CDR2 SNEGSKA (reference sequence). The CDR3 is 14 residues long. The J segment lost 2 bases and the V segment lost 4 bases, leaving 5 bases of the junction unmatched. Study-level points and caveats: Long-lived donors carried more naive CD4+ cells and greater diversity than aged donors.

About this clonotype itself: Antigen unknown.

A sample-barcoded 5' primer and a J-beta primer mix were used in a second PCR of about 7 to 12 cycles. Unique molecular identifiers of 12 random nucleotides labeled each cDNA. MiXCR, run by TCRdb on the 5' RACE reads, gives a single entry per CDR3 protein. The table lists about 830,000 distinct CDR3 sequences, 58% of them singletons, with approximately 23% in the top ten. Isolated PBMCs totaled at least 7 million in each sample. V is TRBV20-1 and J is TRBJ2-7; TRBD2 aligns across 10 bases. Sequenced input: blood. The sequence was obtained from a man aged 25-40 years in good health. As DNA, the CDR3 is TGCAGTGCTAAAACTAGCGGGACAACCTACGAGCAGTACTTC. Translating gives CSAKTSGTTYEQYF.